Below, 3 T cell receptor beta chains from the same sample are listed, as sequenced in a study of CD8 T cells in ankylosing spondylitis. Each CDR3 protein gets one entry after TCRdb re-called the 5' RACE reads with MiXCR. The table includes about 150,000 distinct CDR3 sequences, under 35% detected once. Source material: synovial fluid, either unsorted or a sorted T cell fraction (not recorded which). These receptors were obtained from a male donor with ankylosing spondylitis.

V is TRBV4-2 and J is TRBJ1-2, with 7 bases lining up with TRBD1. This CDR3 is 15 amino acids long. V shed 0 bases and J 8 bases; nucleotides not matched to a gene: 9. Germline CDR1 is LGHNA and CDR2 is YNFKEQ. CDR3 sequence reads: CASSQDPTGVLGYTF. In nucleotides, the CDR3 is TGTGCCAGCAGCCAAGATCCCACAGGGGTTTTAGGCTACACCTTC.

In its sample, this clonotype was seen many times. This sequence joins TRBV5-1 and TRBJ2-3; 8 bases fit TRBD2. The CDR3 contains 15 residues. Germline V gene lookup returns CDR1 SGHRS and CDR2 YFSETQ. The V and J ends lost 4 bases and 1 base, in that order; junction bases with no gene match: 5. The CDR3 sequence is CASSPIAGRTDTQYF. CDR3 bases: TGCGCCAGCAGCCCAATAGCGGGGCGCACAGATACGCAGTATTTT.

This clonotype was observed a few times. The chain uses TRBV6-2 or TRBV6-3 and TRBJ1-6, with unresolved D. V was trimmed by 5 bases and J by 2 bases, leaving 7 bases between them. The CDR3 spans 14 residues. Germline V gene data show CDR1 as MNHEY and CDR2 as SVGEGT. CDR3 protein: CASSPSTYNSPLHF. The CDR3 nucleotides read TGTGCCAGCAGTCCTAGTACCTATAATTCACCCCTCCACTTT.